These 20 T cell receptor beta chains were sequenced from one sample in a study of PD-1 blockade in classical Hodgkin lymphoma. The assay was immunoSEQ multiplex PCR, and TCRdb's table has in-frame clones only and misses some. Of approximately 2,100 clones listed, around 85% are singletons. Relapse was seen in all patients after autologous stem cell transplantation, and brentuximab vedotin exposure was variable. Specimen: peripheral blood mononuclear cells (PBMCs), collected at baseline. The origin of the receptors is a human donor with classical Hodgkin lymphoma.

This chain uses TRBV10-3 with TRBJ1-1; 8 bases line up with TRBD1. The CDR3 contains 15 residues. Trimming took 2 bases from V and 5 from J; bases not matched to a gene: 7. The germline V gene encodes CDR1 ENHRY and CDR2 SYGVKD. This chain's CDR3 is CAISEHGQGRTEAFF. CDR3 in DNA: TGTGCCATCAGTGAGCACGGACAGGGTAGGACTGAAGCTTTCTTT.

V is TRBV10-3 and J is TRBJ2-1, with TRBD2 as a possible D gene (7 bases). In germline, CDR1 is ENHRY, CDR2 SYGVKD. The CDR3 has 15 residues. Trimming shortened V by 2 bases and J by 5 bases, and 13 bases separated the two germline ends. The CDR3: CAISEVAGADNEQFF. CDR3 coding DNA: TGTGCCATCAGTGAGGTGGCGGGGGCGGACAATGAGCAGTTCTTC.

In its sample, this clone was seen once. The chain has TRBV28 and TRBJ1-2; D may be TRBD1 (6 bases). Germline CDR1 reads MDHEN; CDR2 reads SYDVKM. This CDR3 has 13 amino acids. V lost 7 bases and J 4 bases, leaving 13 bases between the germline ends. CDR3 sequence reads: CASNTGSPYGYTF. The CDR3 DNA follows: TGTGCCAGCAACACAGGGTCCCCCTATGGCTACACCTTC.

V usage is TRBV11-2 and J usage is TRBJ2-5; 8 bases align to TRBD1. Germline V gene lookup returns CDR1 SGHAT and CDR2 FQNNGV. Trimming at V came to 5 bases and at J to 4 bases, leaving 9 bases not matched to a gene. This CDR3 is built from 15 residues. CDR3 region: CASSLGQGGRETQYF. DNA for the CDR3: TGTGCCAGCAGCCTCGGACAGGGCGGGCGAGAGACCCAGTACTTC. Looking up the rest from reference TRBV11-2 and TRBJ2-5 gives the full variable domain: EAGVAQSPRYKIIEKRQSVAFWCNPISGHATLYWYQQILGQGPKLLIQFQNNGVVDDSQLPKDRFSAERLKGVDSTLKIQPAKLEDSAVYLCASSLGQGGRETQYFGPGTRLLVL.

V gene TRBV7-8 combines with J gene TRBJ2-1; 15 nucleotides agree with TRBD2. Germline V gene lookup returns CDR1 SGHVS and CDR2 FQNEAQ. With V trimmed by 5 bases and J by 16 bases, 6 bases remained unmatched. This CDR3 has 13 residues. CDR3 DNA sequence: TGTGCCAGCAGCGGCGGACTAGCGGGGGGGATTTTCTTC. This codes for CASSGGLAGGIFF.

The V and J genes are TRBV6-5 and TRBJ2-3; D unresolved. Germline V gene sequence: CDR1 MNHEY, CDR2 SVGAGI. This CDR3 comprises 14 residues. V gave up 0 bases and J gave up 0 bases, with 4 bases separating them. This CDR3 reads CASSYSRSTDTQYF. Written as DNA, the CDR3 is TGTGCCAGCAGTTACTCCCGGAGCACAGATACGCAGTATTTT.

J is TRBJ1-2 and V is TRBV9; the match to TRBD1 covers 10 bases. This CDR3 contains 14 residues. V lost 6 bases to trimming and J lost 3 bases; unmatched junction nucleotides: 5. CDR1 is SGDLS, CDR2 YYNGEE, per germline. For the CDR3, the DNA is TGTGCCAGCAACGAGGGGACAGGGGACTATGGCTACACCTTC. Residues: CASNEGTGDYGYTF.

The chain joins TRBV18 to TRBJ2-1, with a tentative D call TRBD1 (5 bases). Germline V gene sequence: CDR1 KGHSH, CDR2 LQKENI. V was cut by 0 bases and J by 0 bases, with 12 bases left in between. The length of the CDR3 is 17 residues. CDR3 region: CASSPPGQPSSYNEQFF. CDR3 DNA sequence: TGTGCCAGCTCACCACCTGGACAACCGAGCTCCTACAATGAGCAGTTCTTC.

The V and J genes are TRBV4-3 and TRBJ2-7; D is perhaps TRBD1 (6 bases). The length of the CDR3 is 16 residues. Trimming took 1 base from V and 0 from J, leaving 13 bases between them. Germline values: CDR1 LGHNA, CDR2 YSLEER. The CDR3 loop reads CASSQALQGPSYEQYF. As DNA, the CDR3 is TGCGCCAGCAGCCAAGCCCTACAGGGTCCCTCCTACGAGCAGTACTTC.

The rearrangement links TRBV9 to TRBJ2-5; TRBD2 agrees at 8 bases. Germline V lookup: CDR1 SGDLS, CDR2 YYNGEE. The CDR3 totals 15 residues. V shed 0 bases and J 4 bases; nucleotides not matched to a gene: 5. In nucleotides, the CDR3 is TGTGCCAGCAGCGTAGGCTCGGGGGGGACAGAGACCCAGTACTTC. This translates into CASSVGSGGTETQYF.

V gene TRBV12-2 combines with J gene TRBJ2-3. TRBV12-2 is designated a pseudogene. CDR3 length: 14 residues. The DNA for the CDR3 is TGTGCAAGTCGCTTAGTCCCGCTTACAGATACGCAGTATTTT. It is translated as CASRLVPLTDTQYF.

The chain combines TRBV27 with TRBJ2-6, with D possibly being TRBD1 or TRBD2 (5 bases each). Trimming left V 6 bases short and J 0 bases short, with 12 bases between. The CDR3 extends over 16 amino acids. Germline lookup yields CDR1 MNHEY and CDR2 SMNVEV (reference sequence). CDR3 coding DNA: TGTGCCAGCAGCGTCGGGACCGGCTCTGGGGCCAACGTCCTGACTTTC. As protein: CASSVGTGSGANVLTF. Variable domain in full (rest from reference TRBV27 and TRBJ2-6): EAQVTQNPRYLITVTGKKLTVTCSQNMNHEYMSWYRQDPGLGLRQIYYSMNVEVTDKGDVPEGYKVSRKEKRNFPLILESPSPNQTSLYFCASSVGTGSGANVLTFGAGSRLTVL.

The chain joins TRBV9 to TRBJ2-3, with 7 bases matching TRBD1. The V gene end was trimmed by 0 bases and the J gene end by 2 bases; junction bases not matched to a gene: 6. The CDR3 is 16 residues long. Germline V gives CDR1 SGDLS, CDR2 YYNGEE. Here the CDR3 reads CASSVGTGVFTDTQYF. The CDR3 bases are TGTGCCAGCAGCGTAGGTACAGGGGTGTTCACAGATACGCAGTATTTT.

This clone came up once. The genes are TRBV19 and TRBJ2-3, with 7 nucleotides matching TRBD1. The length of the CDR3 is 15 residues. The germline V gene has CDR1 LNHDA and CDR2 SQIVND (reference sequence). Losses at the gene ends were 0 bases for V and 5 bases for J; bases not matched to a gene: 5. The CDR3 DNA reads as TGTGCCAGTAGTATAGAAGGGACAGAAAAAGATACGCAGTATTTT. Residues: CASSIEGTEKDTQYF. Full variable domain (rest looked up from reference TRBV19 and TRBJ2-3): DGGITQSPKYLFRKEGQNVTLSCEQNLNHDAMYWYRQDPGQGLRLIYYSQIVNDFQKGDIAEGYSVSREKKESFPLTVTSAQKNPTAFYLCASSIEGTEKDTQYFGPGTRLTVL.

Regarding this clone: At one end the junction does not follow the germline gene, possibly because of a read error. This chain joins TRBV20-1 and TRBJ1-1; D is perhaps TRBD1 (6 bases). The CDR3 totals 10 residues. Germline CDR1 reads DFQATT; CDR2 reads SNEGSKA (reference sequence). CDR3 in amino acids: CSASHTTGSF. CDR3 in DNA: TGCAGTGCTAGTCACACGACAGGCAGCTTT.

This chain uses TRBV19 with TRBJ1-1; D perhaps matches TRBD1 (5 bases). Germline CDR1 reads LNHDA; CDR2 reads SQIVND (reference sequence). The CDR3 covers 14 residues. The V gene lost 5 bases and the J gene lost 4 bases, with 14 bases spanning the gap. CDR3 coding DNA: TGTGCCAGTAGTCGGACAAGACCGGGCACTGAAGCTTTCTTT. Translated, it gives CASSRTRPGTEAFF.

V usage is TRBV11-2 and J usage is TRBJ2-5, with a possible D match to TRBD1 (6 bases). The V end was cut by 4 bases, the J end by 1 base, with 10 bases between. The CDR3 is 14 amino acids. Germline V gives CDR1 SGHAT, CDR2 FQNNGV. DNA for the CDR3: TGTGCCAGCAGCTACCACAGGGCCCAAGAGACCCAGTACTTC. This encodes CASSYHRAQETQYF.

The chain links TRBV15 to TRBJ1-4, with TRBD1 as a possible D gene (5 bases). Germline lookup yields CDR1 LNHNV and CDR2 YYDKDF (reference sequence). Deletions cut 5 bases from V and 7 bases from J, with 14 bases between. The CDR3 has 14 amino acids. This CDR3 is CATSDPGVGEKLFF. Here the CDR3 DNA reads TGTGCCACCAGCGACCCGGGGGTTGGTGAAAAACTGTTTTTT.

The chain employs TRBV5-1 and TRBJ1-1; 7 nucleotides match TRBD1. The V gene's germline CDR1 is SGHRS and CDR2 YFSETQ. Trimming removed 0 bases from V and 1 base from J; junction bases left unmatched: 0. The CDR3 is made up of 14 amino acids. CDR3 residues: CASSLDRGNTEAFF. CDR3 bases: TGCGCCAGCAGCTTGGACAGGGGGAACACTGAAGCTTTCTTT.

This clone came up a few times. The chain carries TRBV10-3 and TRBJ2-7, with D unresolved. The CDR3 contains 13 residues. V lost 4 bases to trimming and J lost 3 bases, with 10 bases between them. Germline lookup yields CDR1 ENHRY and CDR2 SYGVKD. In DNA form, the CDR3 reads TGTGCCATCAGTGTCTCGAACGGCTACGAGCAGTACTTC. Amino acids: CAISVSNGYEQYF.